Listed here are 6 T cell receptor beta chains from one sample, sequenced in a study of blood T cell repertoires in COVID-19. Only in-frame clones appear in the TCRdb table, and some are missing; sequencing was by immunoSEQ multiplex PCR. Among roughly 390,000 clones listed, around 87% were seen once. Sequenced: peripheral blood. Every receptor here comes from a woman in her twenties or thirties with COVID-19, enrolled during active disease.

The CDR3 nucleotides are TGTGCCTGGGGCAGACAGGGAGAGACCCAGTACTTC. This codes for CAWGRQGETQYF. The V gene is TRBV30, the J gene TRBJ2-5; TRBD1 aligns across 7 bases. Germline lookup yields CDR1 GTSNPN and CDR2 SVGIG (reference sequence). The V segment lost 5 bases and the J segment 4 bases; nucleotides outside the gene matches: 4. The CDR3 consists of 12 residues.

This chain links TRBV11-3 with TRBJ1-6; 7 bases line up with TRBD1. Germline assignment: CDR1 SGHNT and CDR2 YENEEA. The J segment lost 7 bases and the V segment lost 1 base, leaving 1 base of the junction unmatched. The CDR3 is 14 amino acids. This chain's CDR3 is CASSLARGNSPLHF. CDR3 coding DNA: TGTGCCAGCAGCTTAGCCAGGGGGAATTCACCCCTCCACTTT.

V usage is TRBV24-1 and J usage is TRBJ1-6; D remains ambiguous. CDR3 length equals 13 residues. Germline V CDR1 and CDR2: KGHDR, SFDVKD. V was pared by 5 bases and J by 10 bases, with 11 bases between. The chain's CDR3 is CATSARVGSPLHF. CDR3 sequence (DNA): TGTGCCACCAGTGCCCGGGTCGGATCACCCCTCCACTTT.

Regarding this clone: One end of the junction is discordant with germline, which a read error may explain. This chain connects TRBV5-4 to TRBJ1-1; no clear D. The germline V gene encodes CDR1 SGHNT and CDR2 YYREEE (reference sequence). This CDR3 region has 14 residues. CDR3 in amino acids: CASTLGAENTEAFF. For the CDR3, the DNA is TGTGCCAGCACCTTGGGCGCGGAAAACACTGAAGCTTTCTTT. The full variable domain, with the rest looked up from reference TRBV5-4 and TRBJ1-1, is ETGVTQSPTHLIKTRGQQVTLRCSSQSGHNTVSWYQQALGQGPQFIFQYYREEENGRGNFPPRFSGLQFPNYSSELNVNALELDDSALYLCASTLGAENTEAFFGQGTRLTVV.

The chain couples TRBV4-2 to TRBJ1-2, with 8 bases fitting TRBD1. The length of the CDR3 is 15 residues. J was trimmed by 0 bases and V by 0 bases; bases with no gene match: 0. The germline V gene encodes CDR1 LGHNA and CDR2 YNFKEQ. The CDR3 nucleotides are TGTGCCAGCAGCCAAGAGGACAGGGCTAACTATGGCTACACCTTC. Translated, it gives CASSQEDRANYGYTF.

In DNA, the CDR3 is TGTGCCAGCGCAATTATACTAGGGTCCGTTGAGCAGTTCTTC. This sequence encodes CASAIILGSVEQFF. The chain is built from TRBV2 and TRBJ2-1, with D perhaps matching TRBD2 (5 bases). Germline loops: CDR1 SNHLY, CDR2 FYNNEI. The CDR3 is made up of 14 amino acids. V lost 8 bases to trimming and J lost 9 bases, with 20 bases between them.